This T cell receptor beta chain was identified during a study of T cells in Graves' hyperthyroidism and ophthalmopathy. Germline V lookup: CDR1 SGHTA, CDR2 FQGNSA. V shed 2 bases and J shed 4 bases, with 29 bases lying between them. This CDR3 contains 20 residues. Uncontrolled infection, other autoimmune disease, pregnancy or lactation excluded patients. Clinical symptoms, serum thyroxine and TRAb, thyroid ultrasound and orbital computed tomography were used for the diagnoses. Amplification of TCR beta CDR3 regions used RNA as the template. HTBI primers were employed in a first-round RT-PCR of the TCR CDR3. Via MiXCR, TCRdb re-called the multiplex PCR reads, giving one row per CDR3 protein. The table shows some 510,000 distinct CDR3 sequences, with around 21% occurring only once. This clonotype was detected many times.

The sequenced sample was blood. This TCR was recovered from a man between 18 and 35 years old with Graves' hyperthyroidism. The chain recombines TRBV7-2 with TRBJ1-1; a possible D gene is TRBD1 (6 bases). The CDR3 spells CASSLPRRKSVQGEGTEAFF. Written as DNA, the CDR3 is TGTGCCAGCAGCTTACCCCGTCGCAAATCGGTACAGGGTGAGGGCACTGAAGCTTTCTTT. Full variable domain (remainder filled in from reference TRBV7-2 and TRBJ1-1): GAGVSQSPSNKVTEKGKDVELRCDPISGHTALYWYRQSLGQGLEFLIYFQGNSAPDKSGLPSDRFSAERTGGSVSTLTIQRTQQEDSAVYLCASSLPRRKSVQGEGTEAFFGQGTRLTVV.